The rows below give T cell receptor beta chains drawn from one sample of a study of regulatory T cells in long-lasting Graves disease. TCRdb ran MiXCR on the multiplex PCR reads and lists one entry per CDR3 protein. In the table there are roughly 450,000 distinct CDR3 sequences, around a fifth of which are singletons. Sequences were derived from peripheral blood mononuclear cells (PBMCs), sampled when the disease was refractory, from a patient treated with antithyroid drugs. The receptors here all came from a female donor with Graves disease. Each CDR3 is given with its conserved first and last residue. Fields, in order: D gene, V gene, clone size, J gene, CDR3 protein, CDR3 DNA. The D gene is left open where the match is weak. Rows may omit the clone size; those that give it use once, few, many or a size class.

d_gene: -; v_gene: TRBV28; abundance: many; j_gene: TRBJ1-1; CDR3aa: CASSLEVRMNTEAFF; CDR3nt: TGTGCCAGCAGTCTGGAGGTGCGGATGAACACTGAAGCTTTCTTT
d_gene: -; v_gene: TRBV7-3; abundance: few; j_gene: TRBJ1-5; CDR3aa: CASRQKDSNQPQHF; CDR3nt: TGTGCCAGCAGGCAAAAAGATAGCAATCAGCCCCAGCATTTT
d_gene: -; v_gene: TRBV3-1; abundance: many; j_gene: TRBJ1-5; CDR3aa: CASSQAGRSGNQPQHF; CDR3nt: TGTGCCAGCAGCCAAGCGGGACGATCGGGCAATCAGCCCCAGCATTTT
d_gene: -; v_gene: TRBV12-3/TRBV12-4; abundance: many; j_gene: TRBJ2-5; CDR3aa: CASSLAVVGETQYF; CDR3nt: TGTGCCAGCAGTTTAGCGGTAGTAGGGGAGACCCAGTACTTC
d_gene: TRBD1; v_gene: TRBV19; abundance: few; j_gene: TRBJ1-2; CDR3aa: CASSIPSGGYYGYTF; CDR3nt: TGTGCCAGTAGTATACCCTCAGGGGGATACTATGGCTACACCTTC
d_gene: -; v_gene: TRBV11-3; abundance: many; j_gene: TRBJ2-4; CDR3aa: CASSLAWGIQYF; CDR3nt: TGTGCCAGCAGCTTAGCCTGGGGCATTCAGTACTTC
d_gene: TRBD2; v_gene: TRBV9; abundance: -; j_gene: TRBJ2-7; CDR3aa: CASSPRLGLATYEQYF; CDR3nt: TGTGCCAGCAGCCCCCGCTTGGGACTAGCGACCTACGAGCAGTACTTC
d_gene: -; v_gene: TRBV30; abundance: few; j_gene: TRBJ2-1; CDR3aa: CAWRGGGEQFF; CDR3nt: TGTGCCTGGAGAGGGGGGGGCGAGCAGTTCTTC
d_gene: -; v_gene: TRBV15; abundance: many; j_gene: TRBJ1-3; CDR3aa: CATSRDTHSGNTIYF; CDR3nt: TGTGCCACCAGCAGAGACACCCACTCTGGAAACACCATATATTTT
d_gene: TRBD1; v_gene: TRBV7-3; abundance: -; j_gene: TRBJ1-5; CDR3aa: CASSLGPGQGRQPQHF; CDR3nt: TGTGCCAGCAGCTTGGGACCGGGACAGGGGAGGCAGCCCCAGCATTTT
d_gene: -; v_gene: TRBV7-3; abundance: -; j_gene: TRBJ1-6; CDR3aa: CASSGGLNSPLHF; CDR3nt: TGTGCCAGCAGCGGAGGGTTGAATTCACCCCTCCACTTT
d_gene: TRBD1; v_gene: TRBV6-1; abundance: many; j_gene: TRBJ1-5; CDR3aa: CASNGQGGNQPQHF; CDR3nt: TGTGCCAGCAATGGACAGGGTGGCAATCAGCCCCAGCATTTT
d_gene: -; v_gene: TRBV7-2; abundance: many; j_gene: TRBJ1-5; CDR3aa: CASSFRDGNQPQHF; CDR3nt: TGTGCCAGCAGCTTCCGGGACGGAAATCAGCCCCAGCATTTT
d_gene: -; v_gene: TRBV11-2; abundance: many; j_gene: TRBJ1-1; CDR3aa: CASSSIRDTEAFF; CDR3nt: TGTGCCAGCAGCTCCATAAGGGACACTGAAGCTTTCTTT
d_gene: TRBD1; v_gene: TRBV11-3; abundance: few; j_gene: TRBJ2-4; CDR3aa: CASSPRDRGLAKNIQYF; CDR3nt: TGTGCCAGCAGCCCGCGGGACAGGGGTCTAGCCAAAAACATTCAGTACTTC
d_gene: -; v_gene: TRBV27; abundance: -; j_gene: TRBJ1-2; CDR3aa: CASSFRKGSSGYTF; CDR3nt: TGTGCCAGCAGTTTTAGGAAGGGCTCGTCCGGCTACACCTTC
d_gene: TRBD1; v_gene: TRBV18; abundance: -; j_gene: TRBJ1-1; CDR3aa: CASSPRDRANTEAFF; CDR3nt: TGTGCCAGCTCACCACGGGACAGGGCGAACACTGAAGCTTTCTTT
d_gene: TRBD2; v_gene: TRBV6-2/TRBV6-3; abundance: many; j_gene: TRBJ2-7; CDR3aa: CASTPGLAGGYPYEQYF; CDR3nt: TGTGCCAGCACTCCGGGACTAGCGGGAGGTTATCCCTACGAGCAGTACTTC
d_gene: -; v_gene: TRBV28; abundance: few; j_gene: TRBJ1-4; CDR3aa: CASSSGTTNEKLFF; CDR3nt: TGTGCCAGCAGTTCAGGGACAACTAATGAAAAACTGTTTTTT
d_gene: -; v_gene: TRBV6-8; abundance: -; j_gene: TRBJ2-2; CDR3aa: CASILELLF; CDR3nt: TGTGCCAGCATCCTCGAGCTGCTTTTT
d_gene: TRBD2; v_gene: TRBV12-3/TRBV12-4; abundance: few; j_gene: TRBJ2-2; CDR3aa: CASSAGLAGGLNTGELFF; CDR3nt: TGTGCCAGCAGCGCGGGACTAGCGGGGGGCCTGAACACCGGGGAGCTGTTTTTT
d_gene: -; v_gene: TRBV10-3; abundance: few; j_gene: TRBJ1-2; CDR3aa: CAISGSGKFNYGYTF; CDR3nt: TGTGCCATCAGTGGGAGTGGCAAGTTTAACTATGGCTACACCTTC
d_gene: -; v_gene: TRBV29-1; abundance: few; j_gene: TRBJ1-4; CDR3aa: CSVLQADGNEKLFF; CDR3nt: TGCAGCGTTCTCCAGGCCGACGGTAATGAAAAACTGTTTTTT
d_gene: TRBD1; v_gene: TRBV28; abundance: many; j_gene: TRBJ1-4; CDR3aa: CAGRRTGGSEEKLFF; CDR3nt: TGTGCCGGACGAAGGACAGGGGGTTCAGAGGAAAAACTGTTTTTT
d_gene: -; v_gene: TRBV5-4; abundance: few; j_gene: TRBJ2-5; CDR3aa: CASSFIGDETQYF; CDR3nt: TGTGCCAGCAGCTTCATAGGGGACGAGACCCAGTACTTC
d_gene: -; v_gene: TRBV27; abundance: few; j_gene: TRBJ1-5; CDR3aa: CASSFAGGRNQPQHF; CDR3nt: TGTGCCAGCAGTTTCGCGGGGGGGAGAAATCAGCCCCAGCATTTT
d_gene: -; v_gene: TRBV20-1; abundance: many; j_gene: TRBJ2-7; CDR3aa: CSASSEEGPYYEQYF; CDR3nt: TGCAGTGCTAGCTCGGAGGAGGGCCCTTACTACGAGCAGTACTTC
d_gene: -; v_gene: TRBV5-4; abundance: -; j_gene: TRBJ2-2; CDR3aa: CASQGTVNTGELFF; CDR3nt: TGTGCCAGCCAAGGGACGGTGAATACCGGGGAGCTGTTTTTT
d_gene: -; v_gene: TRBV6-1; abundance: many; j_gene: TRBJ1-2; CDR3aa: CASSELLADGYTF; CDR3nt: TGTGCCAGCAGTGAATTATTGGCGGATGGCTACACCTTC
d_gene: -; v_gene: TRBV20-1; abundance: many; j_gene: TRBJ2-7; CDR3aa: CSASEGTAYEQYF; CDR3nt: TGCAGTGCTAGTGAGGGGACGGCCTACGAGCAGTACTTC
d_gene: TRBD2; v_gene: TRBV7-2; abundance: -; j_gene: TRBJ2-3; CDR3aa: CASNPGGSADTQYF; CDR3nt: TGTGCCAGCAACCCCGGGGGGAGCGCAGATACGCAGTATTTT
d_gene: -; v_gene: TRBV7-2; abundance: few; j_gene: TRBJ2-3; CDR3aa: CASSLIATPTNTQYF; CDR3nt: TGTGCCAGCAGCTTAATAGCGACACCCACGAATACGCAGTATTTT
d_gene: -; v_gene: TRBV6-5; abundance: -; j_gene: TRBJ1-2; CDR3aa: CASSYARESNYGYTF; CDR3nt: TGTGCCAGCAGTTATGCTAGGGAGTCTAACTATGGCTACACCTTC
d_gene: TRBD1; v_gene: TRBV20-1; abundance: many; j_gene: TRBJ2-7; CDR3aa: CSAMGLLGVGDRAYEQYF; CDR3nt: TGCAGTGCTATGGGCCTACTCGGGGTGGGGGACAGGGCCTACGAGCAGTACTTC
d_gene: -; v_gene: TRBV20-1; abundance: few; j_gene: TRBJ2-7; CDR3aa: CSARDIRGLTAYEQYF; CDR3nt: TGCAGTGCTAGAGATATTCGGGGACTTACCGCCTACGAGCAGTACTTC
d_gene: -; v_gene: TRBV20-1; abundance: -; j_gene: TRBJ1-3; CDR3aa: CSASGWEESGNTIYF; CDR3nt: TGCAGTGCTAGTGGGTGGGAAGAGAGTGGAAACACCATATATTTT
d_gene: -; v_gene: TRBV20-1; abundance: -; j_gene: TRBJ1-2; CDR3aa: CSAVTWSSYGYTF; CDR3nt: TGCAGTGCTGTAACCTGGTCCAGCTATGGCTACACCTTC